The present entry profiles one T cell receptor beta chain with its context. The antigen is unknown. With V trimmed by 4 bases and J by 9 bases, 7 bases remained unmatched. CDR1 is SQVTM, CDR2 ANQGSEA, per germline. CDR3 length equals 15 residues. TCRdb's table, derived via immunoSEQ multiplex PCR, lists solely in-frame clones and lacks some. The sample includes tens of thousands of clones, roughly nine tenths of them seen just once. The record originates from a study of OX40 agonist ivuxolimab in advanced cancers. Study as a whole: The patients got ivuxolimab, which is an agonistic anti-OX40 (CD134) antibody. Study-wide results and caveats: Averaging showed that CD8+ T cells had more expanded clones than CD4+ did. Certain nonresponding patients likewise had low normalized T-cell clonal expansion.

The specimen comprised CD4+ or CD8+ T cells sorted from blood, sampled in a trial of the OX40 agonist ivuxolimab. This sequence was found in an adult with an advanced solid tumor such as melanoma, head and neck, liver or kidney cancer. The chain recombines TRBV29-1 with TRBJ2-1; the match to TRBD2 covers 15 bases. The CDR3 sequence is CSVGIWTSGRGEQFF. In DNA, the CDR3 is TGCAGCGTTGGGATTTGGACTAGCGGGAGGGGTGAGCAGTTCTTC.